This is a list of T cell receptor beta chains from one sample in a study of blood T cell repertoires in COVID-19. Sequencing used immunoSEQ multiplex PCR; TCRdb keeps in-frame clones, though not all of them. The sample consists of tens of thousands of clones, roughly 85% of them appearing once. The specimen was peripheral blood. The receptors were sampled from a human donor in a cohort sampled during active COVID-19. Both conserved end residues are trimmed from each CDR3. Each record gives: CDR3 length, J gene, V gene, CDR3 protein.

CDR3 length: 12; J gene: TRBJ1-1; V gene: TRBV28; CDR3 protein: ASTTGQRNTEAF
CDR3 length: 13; J gene: TRBJ1-3; V gene: TRBV6-1; CDR3 protein: ASSEAQGGGNTIY
CDR3 length: 14; J gene: TRBJ2-7; V gene: TRBV3-1/TRBV3-2; CDR3 protein: ASSIHYRRGDGEQY
CDR3 length: 14; J gene: TRBJ2-3; V gene: TRBV10-3; CDR3 protein: AISGSLGTAPDTQY
CDR3 length: 10; J gene: TRBJ2-3; V gene: TRBV30; CDR3 protein: ACVGGRDTQY
CDR3 length: 11; J gene: TRBJ1-1; V gene: TRBV7-9; CDR3 protein: ASTRTGRTEAF
CDR3 length: 13; J gene: TRBJ2-7; V gene: TRBV6-2/TRBV6-3; CDR3 protein: ASSPVGGPPYEQY
CDR3 length: 11; J gene: TRBJ1-2; V gene: TRBV19; CDR3 protein: ASSMGANYGYT
CDR3 length: 15; J gene: TRBJ2-7; V gene: TRBV11-3; CDR3 protein: ASSFRRGQGGWYEQY
CDR3 length: 16; J gene: TRBJ2-6; V gene: TRBV7-8; CDR3 protein: ASSSYRGRPGGANVLT
CDR3 length: 12; J gene: TRBJ1-1; V gene: TRBV7-8; CDR3 protein: ASSLRGQGAEAF
CDR3 length: 11; J gene: TRBJ1-2; V gene: TRBV7-2; CDR3 protein: ASSSGQFYGYT
CDR3 length: 13; J gene: TRBJ2-3; V gene: TRBV7-2; CDR3 protein: ASSPEARTSGTQY
CDR3 length: 17; J gene: TRBJ2-4; V gene: TRBV7-9; CDR3 protein: ASSPAPGLTRLAKNIQY
CDR3 length: 11; J gene: TRBJ2-7; V gene: TRBV7-3; CDR3 protein: ASSPGLGNEQY
CDR3 length: 13; J gene: TRBJ1-5; V gene: TRBV18; CDR3 protein: ASSLGTGVYQPQH
CDR3 length: 12; J gene: TRBJ2-5; V gene: TRBV5-1; CDR3 protein: ASSLVAYQETQY
CDR3 length: 15; J gene: TRBJ2-6; V gene: TRBV10-3; CDR3 protein: AIRGQGGDSGANVLT
CDR3 length: 13; J gene: TRBJ2-2; V gene: TRBV10-1; CDR3 protein: ATSTGQGGTGELF
CDR3 length: 13; J gene: TRBJ1-1; V gene: TRBV5-1; CDR3 protein: ASSARPGGDTEAF
CDR3 length: 12; J gene: TRBJ1-6; V gene: TRBV6-5; CDR3 protein: ASRTGQGSSPLH
CDR3 length: 11; J gene: TRBJ2-7; V gene: TRBV6-2/TRBV6-3; CDR3 protein: ASSPGGSWEQY
CDR3 length: 13; J gene: TRBJ2-1; V gene: TRBV6-5; CDR3 protein: ASSKTSGDYNEQF
CDR3 length: 11; J gene: TRBJ1-1; V gene: TRBV7-8; CDR3 protein: ASSRGGPTEAF
CDR3 length: 12; J gene: TRBJ1-2; V gene: TRBV3-1/TRBV3-2; CDR3 protein: ASSKLQGDHGYT
CDR3 length: 12; J gene: TRBJ1-1; V gene: TRBV6-5; CDR3 protein: ASSEQGTQTEAF
CDR3 length: 12; J gene: TRBJ1-2; V gene: TRBV28; CDR3 protein: ASTLTDRNYGYT
CDR3 length: 14; J gene: TRBJ2-7; V gene: TRBV21-1; CDR3 protein: ASSKGGTGVHYEQY
CDR3 length: 14; J gene: TRBJ2-4; V gene: TRBV7-8; CDR3 protein: ASSLPGQGIKNIQY
CDR3 length: 13; J gene: TRBJ2-7; V gene: TRBV6-5; CDR3 protein: ASSYSTSGAYEQY
CDR3 length: 11; J gene: TRBJ1-1; V gene: TRBV29-1; CDR3 protein: SVKIRGDTEAF
CDR3 length: 11; J gene: TRBJ1-4; V gene: TRBV5-1; CDR3 protein: ASSFQGEEKLF